A single sample gave rise to the 7 T cell receptor beta chains below, sequenced in a study of cytomegalovirus exposure and HLA in healthy donors. Clones were read by immunoSEQ multiplex PCR, and TCRdb kept only the in-frame ones, dropping some. Of about 330,000 clones listed, roughly 87% are singletons. Sequenced input: PBMCs. Receptor source: a young woman in good health and CMV-seropositive.

This rearrangement joins TRBV6-1 to TRBJ2-1; no definite D call. Germline CDR1 and CDR2: MNHNS and SASEGT. Trimming pared 3 bases from V and 2 bases from J, leaving 11 bases between. CDR3 length equals 15 residues. This CDR3 reads CASSEQESPYNEQFF. The CDR3 bases are TGTGCCAGCAGTGAGCAAGAGAGTCCCTACAATGAGCAGTTCTTC.

The chain links TRBV30 to TRBJ1-4; D might be TRBD1 (6 bases). From germline, CDR1 is GTSNPN and CDR2 SVGIG (reference sequence). Between the trimmed V and J ends, which lost 4 bases and 7 bases, there was a span of 13 bases. The CDR3 has 13 residues. The DNA of the CDR3 is TGTGCCTGGAACGGACAGTTTGTTGAAAAACTGTTTTTT. Protein: CAWNGQFVEKLFF.

This clone was seen only a few times. The chain recombines TRBV27 with TRBJ1-5; 7 bases fit TRBD1. Losses at the gene ends were 4 bases for V and 3 bases for J; bases not matched to a gene: 3. From germline, CDR1 is MNHEY and CDR2 SMNVEV (reference sequence). The CDR3 has 14 residues. CDR3 sequence reads: CASSSTGFNQPQHF. The CDR3 bases are TGTGCCAGCAGTTCGACAGGGTTCAATCAGCCCCAGCATTTT.

The chain combines TRBV15 with TRBJ2-5; 7 bases map to TRBD1. The CDR3 has 17 residues. V lost 4 bases and J lost 3; bases outside the gene matches: 14. Looked up from germline, CDR1 is LNHNV and CDR2 is YYDKDF (reference sequence). The CDR3 reads CATSTIASGTVEETQYF. The CDR3 DNA reads TGTGCCACCAGCACTATCGCTTCCGGGACAGTGGAAGAGACCCAGTACTTC.

V gene TRBV5-1 combines with J gene TRBJ1-2; maybe TRBD1 (5 bases). CDR1 is SGHRS, CDR2 YFSETQ, per germline. Trimming shortened V by 6 bases and J by 6 bases, and 18 bases separated the two germline ends. The CDR3 extends over 14 amino acids. CDR3 region: CASTRDGEANGYTF. Written as DNA, the CDR3 is TGCGCCAGCACGAGGGACGGCGAGGCTAATGGCTACACCTTC.

This chain links TRBV9 with TRBJ1-4; D is unclear. The CDR3 covers 16 residues. CDR1 is SGDLS and CDR2 is YYNGEE in the germline V gene. V was trimmed by 3 bases and J by 3 bases, leaving 15 bases between them. CDR3 in DNA: TGTGCCAGCAGCGAGGAACTCGGCGGGGCTAATGAAAAACTGTTTTTT. Residues: CASSEELGGANEKLFF.

The chain links TRBV9 to TRBJ2-3; 8 nucleotides match TRBD2. The germline CDR1 and CDR2 sequences are SGDLS and YYNGEE. V gave up 4 bases and J gave up 6 bases; unmatched junction bases: 10. There are 15 residues in the CDR3. The CDR3 DNA reads as TGTGCCAGCAGCCCGGAGCGGGGGATATTGGATACGCAGTATTTT. Protein sequence: CASSPERGILDTQYF.